One and the same sample provided the 29 T cell receptor beta chains below, sequenced in a study of blood T cell repertoires in COVID-19. Sequencing used immunoSEQ multiplex PCR; TCRdb keeps in-frame clones, though not all of them. The sample shows approximately 400,000 clones, under 85% of them seen only once. Sequenced: PBMCs or T cells enriched from blood (not recorded which). These receptors all come from a woman aged 45-59 years who had recovered from COVID-19.

The chain employs TRBV5-6 and TRBJ2-7, with TRBD1 matching over 7 bases. V shed 1 base and J 6 bases; nucleotides not matched to a gene: 1. Germline V gene lookup returns CDR1 SGHDT and CDR2 YYEEEE. CDR3 length: 12 amino acids. In nucleotides, the CDR3 is TGTGCCAGCAGCTTGACAGGGGCCGAGCAGTACTTC. Its protein product is CASSLTGAEQYF.

This chain joins TRBV6-5 and TRBJ1-2, with 8 bases lining up with TRBD1. The V segment lost 7 bases and the J segment 3 bases; nucleotides outside the gene matches: 7. Per germline, CDR1 MNHEY and CDR2 SVGAGI. The CDR3 covers 14 residues. This CDR3 is CASTPRQGHYGYTF. Here the CDR3 DNA reads TGTGCCAGCACCCCCCGACAGGGGCACTATGGCTACACCTTC.

The CDR3 here is CASSPHGQGPFF. The DNA of the CDR3 is TGTGCCAGCAGCCCACATGGGCAGGGCCCGTTCTTC. The chain links TRBV7-2 to TRBJ2-1; the D gene is possibly TRBD1 (5 bases). From germline, CDR1 is SGHTA and CDR2 FQGNSA. V was shortened by 5 bases and J by 15 bases, with 17 bases between the two germline ends. This CDR3 is 12 amino acids long.

CDR3 sequence reads: CASSTGAANTEAFF. The CDR3 nucleotides are TGTGCCAGTAGTACTGGGGCTGCGAACACTGAAGCTTTCTTT. The V and J genes are TRBV19 and TRBJ1-1; tentative D call: TRBD1 (5 bases). The CDR3 runs 14 residues. The germline CDR1 and CDR2 sequences are LNHDA and SQIVND (reference sequence). The V end was cut by 4 bases, the J end by 1 base, with 10 bases between.

V gene TRBV9 combines with J gene TRBJ2-7; D is possibly TRBD1 (6 bases). The CDR3 is 14 amino acids. V gave up 4 bases and J gave up 2 bases, with 13 bases separating them. The germline gives CDR1 SGDLS, CDR2 YYNGEE. CDR3: CASSPHGTTYEQYF. The CDR3, as DNA: TGTGCCAGCAGCCCCCATGGGACAACCTACGAGCAGTACTTC.

V is TRBV7-2 and J is TRBJ2-7, with a possible D match to TRBD2 (5 bases). Germline CDR1 is SGHTA and CDR2 is FQGNSA. The length of the CDR3 is 15 residues. The ends were cut back, 0 bases at V and 2 bases at J, with 11 bases in the middle. This chain's CDR3 is CASSLATTGTYEQYF. In nucleotides, the CDR3 is TGTGCCAGCAGCTTAGCGACGACGGGAACCTACGAGCAGTACTTC.

The V call is TRBV30, the J call TRBJ1-6; perhaps TRBD1 as D (5 bases). V was clipped by 4 bases and J by 7 bases, with 11 bases between them. From germline, CDR1 is GTSNPN and CDR2 SVGIG (reference sequence). The CDR3 consists of 13 residues. CDR3 nucleotides: TGTGCCTGGAACGACAGATCCAATTCACCCCTCCACTTT. This gives the protein CAWNDRSNSPLHF.

V is TRBV6-4 and J is TRBJ1-6, with 7 bases identical to TRBD1. V gave up 4 bases and J gave up 5 bases; unmatched junction bases: 5. The CDR3 consists of 15 residues. Per germline, CDR1 MRHNA and CDR2 SNTAGT. Here the CDR3 reads CASSGQGQNNSPLHF. The CDR3 DNA is TGTGCCAGCAGTGGCCAGGGACAGAATAATTCACCCCTCCACTTT.

The chain combines TRBV6-2 or TRBV6-3 with TRBJ1-5; D gene uncertain. Germline loops: CDR1 MNHEY, CDR2 SVGEGT. V lost 4 bases and J lost 6, with 16 bases in between. The CDR3 is made up of 15 amino acids. The CDR3 DNA reads as TGTGCCAGCAGTTTTTCCCCGGCTCGGAGTCAGCCCCAGCATTTT. Translated: CASSFSPARSQPQHF.

The J gene is TRBJ1-1, the V gene TRBV5-1, with D possibly TRBD1 on 6 matching bases. CDR1 is SGHRS and CDR2 is YFSETQ in the germline V gene. The CDR3 is made up of 16 amino acids. V was shortened by 0 bases and J by 1 base, with 13 bases between the two germline ends. This chain's CDR3 is CASSLEGGEGNTEAFF. CDR3 coding DNA: TGCGCCAGCAGCTTGGAAGGGGGAGAGGGGAACACTGAAGCTTTCTTT.

A few counts support this clone. This sequence joins TRBV6-4 and TRBJ2-2; D remains ambiguous. The CDR3 runs to 12 residues. The V and J ends lost 1 base and 7 bases respectively, with 4 bases between them. The germline CDR1 and CDR2 sequences are MRHNA and SNTAGT. The CDR3 nucleotides read TGTGCCAGCAGTGACTATCACGGGGAGCTGTTTTTT. This sequence encodes CASSDYHGELFF.

This chain joins TRBV29-1 and TRBJ1-1; D might be TRBD1 (6 bases). CDR3 length: 13 residues. V shed 5 bases and J shed 0 bases, with 10 bases lying between them. In germline, CDR1 is SQVTM, CDR2 ANQGSEA. The chain's CDR3 is CSVSSGVNTEAFF. CDR3 DNA: TGCAGCGTTTCGTCAGGGGTGAACACTGAAGCTTTCTTT. The complete variable domain, with remaining parts taken from reference TRBV29-1 and TRBJ1-1, reads SAVISQKPSRDICQRGTSLTIQCQVDSQVTMMFWYRQQPGQSLTLIATANQGSEATYESGFVIDKFPISRPNLTFSTLTVSNMSPEDSSIYLCSVSSGVNTEAFFGQGTRLTVV.

The V and J genes are TRBV4-3 and TRBJ1-5, with D unclear. V was shortened by 0 bases and J by 2 bases, with 11 bases between the two germline ends. This CDR3 region has 16 residues. CDR1 is LGHNA and CDR2 is YSLEER in the germline V gene. The CDR3 sequence: CASSQDWLGGNQPQHF. CDR3 DNA: TGCGCCAGCAGCCAAGATTGGCTGGGCGGCAATCAGCCCCAGCATTTT.

The chain carries TRBV30 and TRBJ1-5, with D unresolved. The CDR3 loop spans 13 amino acids. With 8 bases removed from V and 5 bases from J, the gap between germline ends came to 16 bases. CDR1 and CDR2 (germline): GTSNPN, SVGIG (reference sequence). The CDR3 bases are TGTGCCCAGCGCGGGCCACTCGATCAGCCCCAGCATTTT. It specifies CAQRGPLDQPQHF.

This clone came up a few times. This chain connects TRBV24-1 to TRBJ2-7; TRBD2 might be the D (6 bases). There are 17 residues in the CDR3. Germline loops: CDR1 KGHDR, CDR2 SFDVKD. Between the trimmed V and J ends, which lost 4 bases and 13 bases, there was a span of 31 bases. CDR3: CATSDFSAPGSGRSGYF. CDR3 nucleotide sequence: TGTGCCACCAGTGACTTTTCCGCTCCAGGTAGCGGACGGAGTGGATACTTC.

This clone was counted between two and nine times. The V gene is TRBV30, the J gene TRBJ2-1, with D perhaps matching TRBD2 (5 bases). Per the germline V gene, CDR1 is GTSNPN and CDR2 is SVGIG (reference sequence). Trimming stripped 2 bases from V and 5 bases from J, with 10 bases between. The CDR3 is 13 amino acids. The CDR3 region has the DNA TGTGCCTGGAGTCGGGATCGGAACAATGAGCAGTTCTTC. The encoded protein is CAWSRDRNNEQFF.

The rearrangement uses TRBV7-3 and TRBJ2-1; D perhaps matches TRBD2 (5 bases). Trimming took off 1 base at V and 7 bases at J, with 11 bases between the two ends. Germline values: CDR1 SGHTA, CDR2 FQGTGA. The CDR3 spans 14 residues. The CDR3 here is CASSLMASRNEQFF. CDR3 sequence (DNA): TGTGCCAGCAGCTTAATGGCTAGCCGGAATGAGCAGTTCTTC.

The V and J genes are TRBV18 and TRBJ1-2; no reliable D call. CDR1 and CDR2 from the germline V gene are KGHSH and LQKENI. The CDR3 sequence is 11 residues long. Between the trimmed V and J ends, which lost 6 bases and 8 bases, there was a span of 10 bases. The CDR3 here is CASSFIAGYTF. As DNA, the CDR3 is TGTGCCAGCTCTTTTATCGCGGGCTACACCTTC.

On this clone itself: At the DNA level, this CDR3 is encoded by other sequences in the same sample as well. The gene calls are TRBV3-1 (or the pseudogene TRBV3-2) and TRBJ1-1, with a weak D call TRBD1 (6 bases). This CDR3 has 13 amino acids. Germline assignment: CDR1 LGHDT and CDR2 YNNKEL (reference sequence). V shed 1 base and J shed 4 bases, with 7 bases lying between them. For the CDR3, the DNA is TGTGCCAGCAGCCAAGGACAGGCCACTGAAGCTTTCTTT. Residues: CASSQGQATEAFF.

The rearrangement joins TRBV5-1 to TRBJ1-2, with 7 bases that match TRBD1. V was pared by 3 bases and J by 10 bases, with 12 bases of the junction left unmatched. Per the germline V gene, CDR1 is SGHRS and CDR2 is YFSETQ. The CDR3 consists of 14 residues. Here the CDR3 reads CASSWTQEQGPYTF. The CDR3 DNA follows: TGCGCCAGCAGCTGGACTCAGGAACAGGGGCCCTACACCTTC.

The chain couples TRBV7-3 to TRBJ2-2; D call uncertain. The CDR3 is 13 amino acids. Germline V gene lookup returns CDR1 SGHTA and CDR2 FQGTGA. Trimming cost V 0 bases and J 6 bases, with 5 bases left between them. CDR3 protein: CASSLTAAGELFF. The CDR3 bases are TGTGCCAGCAGCTTAACCGCGGCCGGGGAGCTGTTTTTT. The full variable domain, rest sourced from reference TRBV7-3 and TRBJ2-2, is GAGVSQTPSNKVTEKGKYVELRCDPISGHTALYWYRQSLGQGPEFLIYFQGTGAADDSGLPNDRFFAVRPEGSVSTLKIQRTERGDSAVYLCASSLTAAGELFFGEGSRLTVL.

The rearrangement links TRBV4-3 to TRBJ1-2; 7 nucleotides align to TRBD1. Losses at the gene ends were 4 bases for V and 7 bases for J; bases not matched to a gene: 12. In germline, CDR1 is LGHNA, CDR2 YSLEER. This CDR3 comprises 15 residues. CDR3 coding DNA: TGCGCCAGCAGCCTCCAGGAGGGGGCGGTGGGTGGCTACACCTTC. This translates into CASSLQEGAVGGYTF.

The CDR3 DNA sequence: TGCAGCGTTGAACGGGGGGCCGCTCAGTACTTC. It is translated as CSVERGAAQYF. V gene TRBV29-1 combines with J gene TRBJ2-7, with a possible D match to TRBD2 (7 bases). The CDR3 runs 11 residues. Looked up from germline, CDR1 is SQVTM and CDR2 is ANQGSEA. The V and J ends lost 2 bases and 10 bases respectively, with 12 bases between them.

The V call is TRBV7-7, the J call TRBJ2-7; 7 nucleotides agree with TRBD1. Losses at the gene ends were 2 bases for V and 3 bases for J; bases not matched to a gene: 1. The germline CDR1 and CDR2 sequences are SSHAT and FNYEAQ (reference sequence). The CDR3 spans 13 residues. The CDR3 bases are TGTGCCAGCAGCTTACGGACAGGCTACGAGCAGTACTTC. Its translation is CASSLRTGYEQYF.

This chain links TRBV18 with TRBJ1-1; TRBD1 might be the D (6 bases). Trimming stripped 3 bases from V and 5 bases from J, with 19 bases between. CDR1 and CDR2 (germline): KGHSH, LQKENI. The CDR3 sequence is 16 residues long. CDR3 sequence: CASSPAVDSSGTEAFF. CDR3 bases: TGTGCCAGCTCACCTGCTGTGGACAGCTCGGGGACTGAAGCTTTCTTT.

The chain has TRBV4-1 and TRBJ2-7, with a possible D match to TRBD2 (5 bases). Germline CDR1 and CDR2: MGHRA and YSYEKL. V was trimmed by 4 bases and J by 3 bases, leaving 10 bases between them. The CDR3 is made up of 13 amino acids. The CDR3 sequence is CASSPWTDYEQYF. The DNA for the CDR3 is TGCGCCAGCAGCCCTTGGACTGACTACGAGCAGTACTTC.

This chain connects TRBV6-1 to TRBJ1-1; possible D gene TRBD1, 6 bases. Germline V gene sequence: CDR1 MNHNS, CDR2 SASEGT. This CDR3 contains 17 residues. V lost 4 bases, J lost 4 bases, and 22 bases lay in between. The CDR3 sequence is CASSVIFGGRRGTEAFF. The CDR3 DNA is TGTGCCAGCAGTGTAATTTTCGGGGGGCGCCGGGGCACTGAAGCTTTCTTT.

In its sample, this clone was seen a few times. V is TRBV2 and J is TRBJ1-6, with unresolved D. Germline values: CDR1 SNHLY, CDR2 FYNNEI. Trimming took 7 bases from V and 3 from J, leaving 19 bases between them. There are 17 residues in the CDR3. CDR3 DNA sequence: TGTGCCAGCATAAGTTCGAGGGCAGGCGGCTATAATTCACCCCTCCACTTT. Its translation is CASISSRAGGYNSPLHF. Full variable domain (rest looked up from reference TRBV2 and TRBJ1-6): EPEVTQTPSHQVTQMGQEVILRCVPISNHLYFYWYRQILGQKVEFLVSFYNNEISEKSEIFDDQFSVERPDGSNFTLKIRSTKLEDSAMYFCASISSRAGGYNSPLHFGNGTRLTVT.

This chain connects TRBV9 to TRBJ1-2, with D possibly matching TRBD1 (6 bases). Germline V gives CDR1 SGDLS, CDR2 YYNGEE. This CDR3 comprises 13 residues. Trimming removed 4 bases from V and 3 bases from J, with 10 bases in between. CDR3: CASSTAGDYGYTF. As DNA, the CDR3 is TGTGCCAGCAGCACCGCAGGGGACTATGGCTACACCTTC. Variable domain in full (rest from reference TRBV9 and TRBJ1-2): DSGVTQTPKHLITATGQRVTLRCSPRSGDLSVYWYQQSLDQGLQFLIQYYNGEERAKGNILERFSAQQFPDLHSELNLSSLELGDSALYFCASSTAGDYGYTFGSGTRLTVV.